The 13 T cell receptor beta chains below all came from one sample that was sequenced in a study of blood T cell repertoires in COVID-19. Profiling relied on immunoSEQ multiplex PCR, and the TCRdb table lists in-frame clones only, not all of them. Of about 140,000 clones detected, around nine tenths appear once; the ten largest clones hold under 12%. Specimen: peripheral blood. The receptors originated from a man in his fifties or sixties with active or convalescent COVID-19.

The chain is built from TRBV7-9 and TRBJ2-3; 8 bases are shared with TRBD1. Trimming took 5 bases from V and 2 from J; bases not matched to a gene: 6. Per the germline V gene, CDR1 is SEHNR and CDR2 is FQNEAQ (reference sequence). The CDR3 is 15 residues long. In DNA, the CDR3 is TGTGCCAGCAGCCCGAAGACAGGGGTCACAGATACGCAGTATTTT. Its protein product is CASSPKTGVTDTQYF.

DNA of the CDR3: TGTGCCAGCTCACCACTGACAGATGGCGGCTACACCTTC. It yields the protein CASSPLTDGGYTF. The chain links TRBV18 to TRBJ1-2; a possible D gene is TRBD1 (5 bases). Trimming pared 1 base from V and 8 bases from J, leaving 11 bases between. The CDR3 totals 13 residues. Germline CDR1 is KGHSH and CDR2 is LQKENI.

V and J are TRBV7-9 and TRBJ2-5; possibly TRBD2 for D (6 bases). In germline, CDR1 is SEHNR, CDR2 FQNEAQ (reference sequence). The CDR3 is 13 residues long. Trimming took off 3 bases at V and 5 bases at J, with 10 bases between the two ends. Written as DNA, the CDR3 is TGTGCCAGCAGCTTGGGACTCTTGGAGACCCAGTACTTC. This translates into CASSLGLLETQYF.

The V and J genes are TRBV6-5 and TRBJ1-5; a weak D match, TRBD1 (6 bases). Germline CDR1 is MNHEY and CDR2 is SVGAGI. V lost 6 bases and J 2 bases, leaving 14 bases between the germline ends. The CDR3 extends over 15 amino acids. In nucleotides, the CDR3 is TGTGCCAGCAGCCGTGGACAGTCCGGCAATCAGCCCCAGCATTTT. This gives the protein CASSRGQSGNQPQHF.

The CDR3 reads CASSLAGTVSYGYTF. The CDR3 DNA sequence: TGTGCCAGCAGCTTAGCTGGGACAGTCTCTTATGGCTACACCTTC. The gene calls are TRBV11-2 and TRBJ1-2, with 7 bases that match TRBD1. CDR3 length: 15 residues. V lost 1 base, J lost 5 bases, and 7 bases stayed unmatched. The V gene's germline CDR1 is SGHAT and CDR2 FQNNGV.

The V call is TRBV24-1, the J call TRBJ2-3; 10 positions agree with TRBD1. V gave up 4 bases and J gave up 3 bases; unmatched junction bases: 6. The CDR3 is 16 amino acids. CDR1 KGHDR and CDR2 SFDVKD come from the germline V gene. Here the CDR3 DNA reads TGTGCCACCAGTGACCTAGGGACAGGGGATACAGATACGCAGTATTTT. It yields the protein CATSDLGTGDTDTQYF.

This chain's CDR3 is CASSPRAGAYSYEQYF. CDR3 DNA: TGTGCCAGCAGCCCCCGGGCAGGGGCCTACTCCTACGAGCAGTACTTC. The chain couples TRBV9 to TRBJ2-7, with a tentative D call TRBD1 (6 bases). Per germline, CDR1 SGDLS and CDR2 YYNGEE. The CDR3 is 16 amino acids. Between the trimmed V and J ends, which lost 4 bases and 0 bases, there was a span of 17 bases.

The genes are TRBV7-8 and TRBJ2-2; 11 nucleotides agree with TRBD2. The CDR3 totals 17 residues. Trimming took 5 bases from V and 3 from J; bases not matched to a gene: 8. Germline CDR1 reads SGHVS; CDR2 reads FQNEAQ. For the CDR3, the DNA is TGTGCCAGCAGCCATGTAGCGGGAGGGCCGTACACCGGGGAGCTGTTTTTT. This translates into CASSHVAGGPYTGELFF.

The V call is TRBV19, the J call TRBJ2-1; 9 bases are a match to TRBD1. Trimming took 9 bases from V and 0 from J; bases not matched to a gene: 6. There are 15 residues in the CDR3. Per the germline V gene, CDR1 is LNHDA and CDR2 is SQIVND (reference sequence). CDR3 in DNA: TGTGCCAGCGAAGAGACAGGGGGCTCCTACAATGAGCAGTTCTTC. It yields the protein CASEETGGSYNEQFF.

CDR3 in amino acids: CASRRTRDDTEAFF. CDR3 bases: TGTGCCAGCAGACGGACACGAGATGACACTGAAGCTTTCTTT. V is TRBV14 and J is TRBJ1-1; weak D call: TRBD1 (5 bases). Germline V gene data show CDR1 as SGHDN and CDR2 as FVKESK. The V gene lost 6 bases and the J gene lost 3 bases, with 14 bases spanning the gap. CDR3 length equals 14 residues.

This CDR3 reads CSAPGGTEAFF. CDR3 nucleotide sequence: TGCAGTGCGCCCGGCGGCACTGAAGCTTTCTTT. This chain uses TRBV20-1 with TRBJ1-1, with no clear D. This CDR3 has 11 residues. Trimming removed 6 bases at V and 4 bases at J, with 9 bases between. Germline assignment: CDR1 DFQATT and CDR2 SNEGSKA (reference sequence).

The gene calls are TRBV6-5 and TRBJ1-1; TRBD1 aligns across 7 bases. The V gene end was trimmed by 8 bases and the J gene end by 5 bases; junction bases not matched to a gene: 11. The germline V gene encodes CDR1 MNHEY and CDR2 SVGAGI. CDR3 length: 14 residues. The CDR3 DNA sequence: TGTGCCAGCTGGAACAGGGGCGCGGGTACTGAAGCTTTCTTT. Translated, it gives CASWNRGAGTEAFF.

This clone was observed a handful of times. This rearrangement joins TRBV5-6 to TRBJ1-1; TRBD1 matches 7 bases. The CDR3 has 13 amino acids. V lost 4 bases and J lost 4; bases outside the gene matches: 4. The germline CDR1 and CDR2 sequences are SGHDT and YYEEEE. CDR3 DNA sequence: TGTGCCAGCAGCCCACAGGGGAGCACTGAAGCTTTCTTT. It specifies CASSPQGSTEAFF.